The source of this TCR beta chain is a study of T-cell reconstitution after alpha-beta-depleted transplantation in children. Study-level results: The high TCRbeta diversity at day 60 in some patients came from surviving recipient T cells and thymic progenitors.

Germline CDR1 and CDR2: MGHRA and YSYEKL. The CDR3 is 20 residues long. Trimming removed 1 base at V and 3 bases at J, with 27 bases between. This clonotype came up a few times. Its specificity is unknown. Preparation of the TCRbeta library involved a method that used unique molecular identifiers. TCRdb re-analysed the PCR reads in MiXCR, keeping a single row per CDR3 protein. In the table there are about 420,000 distinct CDR3 sequences, about 17% of which are singletons. The chain is built from TRBV4-1 and TRBJ2-5; either TRBD1 or TRBD2 may supply D (5 bases each). Sequencing used PBMCs, mostly from graft donor cells, obtained 360 days after TCRalphabeta/CD19-depleted stem cell transplant. This TCR was recovered from a boy younger than two who had a stem cell transplant for Wiskott-Aldrich syndrome, so the T cells may come from the graft donor. CDR3 bases: TGCGCCAGCAGCCAAGTCCCCGGGACGATTAGGCGTGATCGTGAAGAGACCCAGTACTTC. It specifies CASSQVPGTIRRDREETQYF.